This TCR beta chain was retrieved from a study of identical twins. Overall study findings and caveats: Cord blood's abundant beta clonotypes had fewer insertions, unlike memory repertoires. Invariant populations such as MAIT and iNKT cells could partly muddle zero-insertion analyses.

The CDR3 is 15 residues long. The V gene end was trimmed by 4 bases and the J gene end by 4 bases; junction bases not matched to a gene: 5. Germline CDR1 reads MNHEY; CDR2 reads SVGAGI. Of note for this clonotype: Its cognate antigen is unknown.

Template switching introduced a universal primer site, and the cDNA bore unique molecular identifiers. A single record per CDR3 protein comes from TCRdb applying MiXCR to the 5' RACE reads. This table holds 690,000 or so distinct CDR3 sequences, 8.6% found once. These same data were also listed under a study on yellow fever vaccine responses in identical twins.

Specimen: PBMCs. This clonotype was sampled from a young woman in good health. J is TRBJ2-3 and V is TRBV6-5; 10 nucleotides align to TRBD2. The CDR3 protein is CASSSLAGWSDTQYF. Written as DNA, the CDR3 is TGTGCCAGCAGTTCACTAGCGGGGTGGTCAGATACGCAGTATTTT.